Shown below are 21 T cell receptor beta chains from a single sample sequenced in a study of blood T cells in healthy people across ages. Primed by a sample-barcoded 5' primer and a J-beta primer mix, a second PCR proceeded for about 6 to 11 cycles. TCRdb independently ran MiXCR on the 5' RACE reads; one entry per CDR3 protein. Of approximately 1.5 million distinct CDR3 sequences listed, 30% to 40% were seen once; the top ten hold around 11%. Sequenced sample: blood. The receptors derive from a woman in her twenties or thirties in good health.

The chain combines TRBV30 with TRBJ2-1, with D unresolved. The V gene's germline CDR1 is GTSNPN and CDR2 SVGIG (reference sequence). The V end was cut by 0 bases, the J end by 10 bases, with 13 bases between. This CDR3 spans 13 amino acids. This CDR3 reads CAWSVQNGLEQFF. CDR3 coding DNA: TGTGCCTGGAGTGTACAGAACGGGCTGGAGCAGTTCTTC.

The CDR3 nucleotides read TGTGCCAGCAGCCCCTCCTGGGGTAGACCTACCTACGAGCAGTACTTC. Its protein is CASSPSWGRPTYEQYF. The V call is TRBV5-8, the J call TRBJ2-7; D unresolved. Trimming pared 4 bases from V and 2 bases from J, leaving 19 bases between. CDR3 length: 16 residues. Germline loops: CDR1 SGHTS, CDR2 YDEGEE.

This sequence joins TRBV28 and TRBJ2-7; perhaps TRBD2 as D (5 bases). V was trimmed by 3 bases and J by 9 bases, leaving 15 bases between them. Germline V gives CDR1 MDHEN, CDR2 SYDVKM. The CDR3 consists of 13 residues. CDR3 in amino acids: CASSFGVKNVQYF. Written as DNA, the CDR3 is TGTGCCAGCAGTTTCGGGGTGAAGAACGTGCAGTACTTC.

The chain links TRBV20-1 to TRBJ2-1; 10 bases agree with TRBD2. The V gene's germline CDR1 is DFQATT and CDR2 SNEGSKA (reference sequence). V was clipped by 5 bases and J by 7 bases; unmatched bases: 8. CDR3 length: 14 residues. In DNA form, the CDR3 reads TGCAGTGCTTATTTAGCGGGAGGATTTAATGAGCAGTTCTTC. It encodes CSAYLAGGFNEQFF.

V gene TRBV7-9 combines with J gene TRBJ2-1, with D unresolved. This CDR3 contains 15 residues. Germline V CDR1 and CDR2: SEHNR, FQNEAQ (reference sequence). The ends were cut back, 3 bases at V and 0 bases at J, with 9 bases in the middle. Written as DNA, the CDR3 is TGTGCCAGCAGCTTCGTGACGAACTCCTACAATGAGCAGTTCTTC. It is translated as CASSFVTNSYNEQFF.

This clonotype was detected only a few times. The chain employs TRBV29-1 and TRBJ1-5; 7 nucleotides match TRBD1. The CDR3 spans 13 residues. Germline V lookup: CDR1 SQVTM, CDR2 ANQGSEA. V shed 3 bases, J shed 6 bases, and the junction held 5 bases outside the gene matches. This chain's CDR3 is CSVDEGAGQPQHF. The CDR3 coding sequence is TGCAGCGTTGATGAGGGGGCTGGTCAGCCCCAGCATTTT.

In this sample, this clonotype turned up many times. The chain employs TRBV20-1 and TRBJ2-1; 9 bases align to TRBD2. Trimming removed 0 bases from V and 5 bases from J; junction bases left unmatched: 8. CDR1 DFQATT and CDR2 SNEGSKA come from the germline V gene (reference sequence). The CDR3 sequence is 16 residues long. DNA of the CDR3: TGCAGTGCTAGAGATTCTCTAGCGGGGTTCAACAATGAGCAGTTCTTC. Translated: CSARDSLAGFNNEQFF.

This clonotype was observed a handful of times. The gene calls are TRBV9 and TRBJ1-2; D unclear. Trimming removed 4 bases at V and 1 base at J, with 11 bases between. Germline CDR1 SGDLS, CDR2 YYNGEE. This CDR3 spans 14 amino acids. The CDR3 protein is CASSPGFFNYGYTF. CDR3 in DNA: TGTGCCAGCAGCCCCGGATTCTTTAACTATGGCTACACCTTC. The variable domain in full, with the rest retrieved from reference TRBV9 and TRBJ1-2, is DSGVTQTPKHLITATGQRVTLRCSPRSGDLSVYWYQQSLDQGLQFLIQYYNGEERAKGNILERFSAQQFPDLHSELNLSSLELGDSALYFCASSPGFFNYGYTFGSGTRLTVV.

V usage is TRBV11-2 and J usage is TRBJ1-4, with a weak D call TRBD1 (6 bases). The CDR3 length is 15 residues. Germline CDR1 and CDR2: SGHAT and FQNNGV. V lost 4 bases, J lost 5 bases, and 14 bases lay in between. The CDR3 loop reads CASSSRQELNEKLFF. The CDR3 region has the DNA TGTGCCAGCAGCTCGAGACAGGAACTCAATGAAAAACTGTTTTTT.

This clonotype occurred a few times. V is TRBV5-1 and J is TRBJ1-1; no clear D. The germline CDR1 and CDR2 sequences are SGHRS and YFSETQ. The germline V and J ends were trimmed by 3 bases and 5 bases, with 14 bases remaining between them. The CDR3 has 14 amino acids. For the CDR3, the DNA is TGCGCCAGCAGCTCCAACCCGGGAGGTACTGAAGCTTTCTTT. It codes for CASSSNPGGTEAFF.

In this sample, this clonotype turned up a few times. V usage is TRBV30 and J usage is TRBJ2-5; TRBD1 might be the D (6 bases). Looked up from germline, CDR1 is GTSNPN and CDR2 is SVGIG (reference sequence). The CDR3 is 13 amino acids. Trimming stripped 3 bases from V and 2 bases from J, with 10 bases between. The CDR3 DNA is TGTGCCTGGAGGGAGACAGGTCAAGAGACCCAGTACTTC. It encodes CAWRETGQETQYF.

This clonotype was recorded a few times. The chain links TRBV20-1 to TRBJ1-2, with no clear D. Trimming shortened V by 4 bases and J by 0 bases, and 18 bases separated the two germline ends. Germline CDR1 reads DFQATT; CDR2 reads SNEGSKA (reference sequence). CDR3 length: 16 amino acids. The CDR3 loop is CSANTGLKGANYGYTF. CDR3 nucleotides: TGCAGTGCTAACACCGGGCTTAAAGGAGCTAACTATGGCTACACCTTC.

This clonotype was observed at least ten times. The chain employs TRBV29-1 and TRBJ2-7; 11 nucleotides match TRBD1. V lost 2 bases, J lost 5 bases, and 2 bases stayed unmatched. The CDR3 consists of 13 residues. Germline values: CDR1 SQVTM, CDR2 ANQGSEA. The CDR3 region is CSVERTGGNEQYF. The CDR3 nucleotides are TGCAGCGTTGAAAGGACAGGGGGCAACGAGCAGTACTTC.

Here the CDR3 DNA reads TGCAGTGCTAGAGATACAGGAGGGATGGGGCAGTACTTC. This sequence encodes CSARDTGGMGQYF. The chain uses TRBV20-1 and TRBJ2-4; maybe TRBD2 (6 bases). The CDR3 is 13 residues long. The V end lost 0 bases, the J end lost 13 bases, and 16 bases lay between the germline ends. Germline V CDR1 and CDR2: DFQATT, SNEGSKA (reference sequence).

The chain combines TRBV7-6 with TRBJ2-1; tentatively, D is TRBD1 or TRBD2 (5 bases each). The CDR3 runs 15 residues. Germline V lookup: CDR1 SGHVS, CDR2 FNYEAQ. V lost 5 bases and J 5 bases, leaving 16 bases between the germline ends. The CDR3 DNA sequence: TGTGCCAGCAGCCCTAGCCCCGGGACCCACAATGAGCAGTTCTTC. Protein product: CASSPSPGTHNEQFF.

The gene calls are TRBV20-1 and TRBJ2-5; the match to TRBD2 covers 7 bases. The V and J ends lost 4 bases and 9 bases, in that order; junction bases with no gene match: 14. CDR1 and CDR2 (germline): DFQATT, SNEGSKA (reference sequence). This CDR3 has 14 amino acids. Here the CDR3 reads CSANERGSLGAQYF. The DNA of the CDR3 is TGCAGTGCTAACGAGCGGGGCTCCCTAGGGGCCCAGTACTTC.

This sequence joins TRBV5-1 and TRBJ2-3; 10 bases are a match to TRBD2. J lost 3 bases, V lost 4 bases, and 14 bases had no gene match. This CDR3 is built from 18 residues. Germline loops: CDR1 SGHRS, CDR2 YFSETQ. CDR3 nucleotides: TGCGCCAGCAGCCAACGTCCTAGCGGGAGCTCAGGGACAGATACGCAGTATTTT. Residues: CASSQRPSGSSGTDTQYF.

This clonotype was seen a few times. This sequence joins TRBV20-1 and TRBJ1-6; the D gene is possibly TRBD1 (6 bases). The V gene lost 0 bases and the J gene lost 7 bases, with 16 bases spanning the gap. CDR1 is DFQATT and CDR2 is SNEGSKA in the germline V gene (reference sequence). The CDR3 is 16 residues long. Written as DNA, the CDR3 is TGCAGTGCTAGAGATCTTGCAGGGGCAGGGAATTCACCCCTCCACTTT. Translation gives CSARDLAGAGNSPLHF.

The rearrangement joins TRBV3-1 to TRBJ2-5; unclear D gene. CDR1 and CDR2 (germline): LGHDT, YNNKEL (reference sequence). The V end was cut by 4 bases, the J end by 3 bases, with 15 bases between. This CDR3 region has 15 residues. The CDR3 region is CASSPARFLEETQYF. The CDR3 DNA reads as TGTGCCAGCAGCCCAGCTCGGTTTTTGGAAGAGACCCAGTACTTC.

Ten or more counts support this clonotype. The chain carries TRBV4-1 and TRBJ1-2, with 8 positions matching TRBD1. The V gene end was trimmed by 7 bases and the J gene end by 8 bases; junction bases not matched to a gene: 21. Germline V gene lookup returns CDR1 MGHRA and CDR2 YSYEKL. The CDR3 is 17 amino acids. Written as DNA, the CDR3 is TGCGCCAGCACCGTTATCTCCGGGACAGGTCTTGTTCGGGGCTACACCTTC. Its translation: CASTVISGTGLVRGYTF.

This clonotype was seen more than once but under ten times. The chain uses TRBV12-3 or TRBV12-4 and TRBJ2-1; D perhaps matches TRBD2 (8 bases). Trimming removed 5 bases from V and 7 bases from J, with 15 bases in between. The CDR3 is 14 amino acids. The CDR3 loop reads CASSPGGGPNEQFF. CDR3 bases: TGTGCCAGCAGTCCGGGAGGGGGCCCGAATGAGCAGTTCTTC.